This T cell receptor beta chain was documented in a study of post-analysis software for immune sequencing data. For this clonotype: Antigen: not known.

Prepared libraries of TCR beta cDNA carried unique molecular identifiers. From the PCR reads, TCRdb called clonotypes with MiXCR, one entry per CDR3 protein. The sample gives roughly 730,000 distinct CDR3 sequences, around 27% of which show up once; around 0.56% is in the top ten. General study results and limits: Normalized Chao1 diversity was significantly lower in multiple sclerosis patients than in controls. There were roughly 5 TRBV segments more frequent in patients than controls, and TRBV5-6, TRBV5-1 and TRBV20-1 were among them.

The CDR3 has 12 amino acids. V dropped 6 bases and J dropped 12 bases, with 17 bases sitting between them. The V gene's germline CDR1 is SGHTA and CDR2 FQGNSA. The source of this sequence is a girl between 5 and 17 years old with multiple sclerosis. The chain recombines TRBV7-2 with TRBJ1-1; no definite D call. Sequencing was done on a sample of blood. The CDR3 nucleotides are TGTGCCAGCAGTCGACCAGGCGGGGAGACTTTCTTT. Translation: CASSRPGGETFF.